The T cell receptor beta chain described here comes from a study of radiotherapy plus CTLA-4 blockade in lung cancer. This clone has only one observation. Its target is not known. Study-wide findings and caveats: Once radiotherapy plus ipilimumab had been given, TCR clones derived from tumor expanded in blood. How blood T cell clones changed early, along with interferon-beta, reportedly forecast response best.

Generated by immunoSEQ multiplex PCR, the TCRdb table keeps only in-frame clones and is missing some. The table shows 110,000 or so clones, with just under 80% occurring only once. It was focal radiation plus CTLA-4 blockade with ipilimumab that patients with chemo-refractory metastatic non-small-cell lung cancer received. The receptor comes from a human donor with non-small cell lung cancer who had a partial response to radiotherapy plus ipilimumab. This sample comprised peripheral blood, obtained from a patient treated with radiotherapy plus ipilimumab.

CDR3 coding DNA: TGTGCCAGCAGAGGACAGTTCCAAGCTGAAGCTTTCTTT. Protein product: CASRGQFQAEAFF. The chain couples TRBV2 to TRBJ1-1; perhaps TRBD1 as D (6 bases). This CDR3 spans 13 amino acids. Germline lookup yields CDR1 SNHLY and CDR2 FYNNEI. Trimming took off 6 bases at V and 6 bases at J, with 14 bases between the two ends. The entire variable domain, with the rest obtained from reference TRBV2 and TRBJ1-1, is as follows: EPEVTQTPSHQVTQMGQEVILRCVPISNHLYFYWYRQILGQKVEFLVSFYNNEISEKSEIFDDQFSVERPDGSNFTLKIRSTKLEDSAMYFCASRGQFQAEAFFGQGTRLTVV.